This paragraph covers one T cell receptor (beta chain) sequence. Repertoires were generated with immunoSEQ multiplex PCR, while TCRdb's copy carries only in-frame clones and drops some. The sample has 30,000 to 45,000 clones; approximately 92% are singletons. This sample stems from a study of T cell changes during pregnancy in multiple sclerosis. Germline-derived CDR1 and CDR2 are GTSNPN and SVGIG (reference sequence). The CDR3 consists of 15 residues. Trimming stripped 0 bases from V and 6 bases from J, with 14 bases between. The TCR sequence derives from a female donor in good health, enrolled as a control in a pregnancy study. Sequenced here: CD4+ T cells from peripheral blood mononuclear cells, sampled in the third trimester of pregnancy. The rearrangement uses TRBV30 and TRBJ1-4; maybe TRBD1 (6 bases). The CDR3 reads CAWSVATGYYEKLFF. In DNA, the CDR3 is TGTGCCTGGAGTGTGGCTACAGGGTATTATGAAAAACTGTTTTTT.